What follows describes a single T cell receptor beta chain. V lost 5 bases and J 6 bases, leaving 11 bases between the germline ends. The CDR3 sequence is 13 residues long. Germline CDR1 is SGHRS and CDR2 is YFSETQ. The data were obtained in a study of blood T cell repertoires in COVID-19. About the study: From T cells, B-cell-depleted T cells, or PBMCs came the material, which was cDNA or gDNA.

The data were produced by immunoSEQ multiplex PCR, yet TCRdb's version contains in-frame clones alone and is incomplete. The sample records some 120,000 clones, around four fifths being singletons. Sequenced material: peripheral blood. The gene calls are TRBV5-1 and TRBJ1-4; D gene ambiguous. This receptor was taken from an elderly man with active or convalescent COVID-19. CDR3 DNA: TGCGCCAGCAGTTCTGGAGCGGATGAAAAACTGTTTTTT. It specifies CASSSGADEKLFF.